These 19 T cell receptor beta chains were all obtained from the same sample, sequenced in a study of CD8+ T cells in alopecia areata. It was cDNA, reverse transcribed from extracted RNA, that served as the sequencing template. Measured with immunoSEQ multiplex PCR; TCRdb has only the in-frame clones, and not every one. The table shows 95,000 to 100,000 clones, with 60% occurring only once. Described treatment: oral pan-JAK inhibitor, 5-10 mg twice daily. Sequenced material: CD8+ T cells sorted from blood, taken at approximately week 61, from a patient treated with tofacitinib. These receptors were collected from a human donor with alopecia areata.

This chain joins TRBV7-9 and TRBJ1-4, with TRBD1 identical over 8 bases. The CDR3 is made up of 14 amino acids. With 5 bases clipped from V and 8 bases from J, the junction kept 7 bases outside the gene matches. The V gene's germline CDR1 is SEHNR and CDR2 FQNEAQ (reference sequence). CDR3 DNA: TGTGCCAGCAGCAACGACAGGGGTCGAGAAAAACTGTTTTTT. It is translated as CASSNDRGREKLFF. The variable domain in full, completed from reference TRBV7-9 and TRBJ1-4, reads DTGVSQNPRHKITKRGQNVTFRCDPISEHNRLYWYRQTLGQGPEFLTYFQNEAQLEKSRLLSDRFSAERPKGSFSTLEIQRTEQGDSAMYLCASSNDRGREKLFFGSGTQLSVL.

On this clone: In the same sample, other DNA sequences code for this CDR3. The V call is TRBV13, the J call TRBJ2-7; D not resolved. The CDR3 is 12 amino acids. Germline V gene data show CDR1 as PRHDT and CDR2 as FYEKMQ (reference sequence). V was trimmed by 0 bases and J by 6 bases, leaving 6 bases between them. The CDR3 bases are TGTGCCAGCAGCTTAGGTCGTGGCGAGCAGTACTTC. This sequence encodes CASSLGRGEQYF.

The DNA of the CDR3 is TGTGCCAGCAGTGAAGCAACAGGGCCGAACACCGGGGAGCTGTTTTTT. The encoded protein is CASSEATGPNTGELFF. The chain recombines TRBV6-1 with TRBJ2-2; maybe TRBD1 (6 bases). The CDR3 contains 16 residues. Germline V CDR1 and CDR2: MNHNS, SASEGT. V lost 0 bases and J 0 bases, leaving 8 bases between the germline ends.

V usage is TRBV7-8 and J usage is TRBJ2-1; 8 positions match TRBD2. The CDR3 is 14 amino acids. CDR1 and CDR2 (germline): SGHVS, FQNEAQ. The J segment lost 7 bases and the V segment lost 4 bases, leaving 6 bases of the junction unmatched. The CDR3 spells CASSSLAGLNEQFF. DNA for the CDR3: TGTGCCAGCAGCTCCTTAGCGGGGTTGAATGAGCAGTTCTTC.

This clone came up a few times. The J gene is TRBJ2-1, the V gene TRBV11-3; D may be TRBD2 (5 bases). This CDR3 contains 13 residues. CDR1 SGHNT and CDR2 YENEEA come from the germline V gene. Between the trimmed V and J ends, which lost 4 bases and 6 bases, there was a span of 10 bases. CDR3 sequence reads: CASSSSTSNEQFF. CDR3 in DNA: TGTGCCAGCAGCTCCTCAACTAGCAATGAGCAGTTCTTC.

V is TRBV29-1 and J is TRBJ2-7; TRBD2 aligns across 7 bases. CDR1 is SQVTM and CDR2 is ANQGSEA in the germline V gene. The CDR3 covers 11 residues. Trimming took 7 bases from V and 1 from J; bases not matched to a gene: 1. The CDR3 coding sequence is TGCAGCGCCGGGGGGTCCTACGAGCAGTACTTC. Amino acid sequence: CSAGGSYEQYF.

This rearrangement joins TRBV30 to TRBJ2-6; 9 nucleotides line up with TRBD1. The CDR3 has 19 amino acids. CDR1 is GTSNPN and CDR2 is SVGIG in the germline V gene (reference sequence). V lost 1 base to trimming and J lost 0 bases; unmatched junction nucleotides: 10. CDR3 coding DNA: TGTGCCTGGAGTGGGGGACAGGGATTATTATCCTCTGGGGCCAACGTCCTGACTTTC. It encodes CAWSGGQGLLSSGANVLTF.

The chain links TRBV5-1 to TRBJ2-1; 8 bases line up with TRBD2. Germline V gene sequence: CDR1 SGHRS, CDR2 YFSETQ. The CDR3 consists of 13 residues. With 4 bases clipped from V and 10 bases from J, the junction kept 7 bases outside the gene matches. This chain's CDR3 is CASSPRSSGEQFF. Here the CDR3 DNA reads TGCGCCAGCAGCCCAAGATCTAGCGGGGAGCAGTTCTTC.

The chain has TRBV5-6 and TRBJ1-1; D is uncertain. Germline V lookup: CDR1 SGHDT, CDR2 YYEEEE. The CDR3 has 12 residues. V lost 0 bases and J lost 7, with 7 bases in between. The CDR3 sequence is CASSLGLSEAFF. CDR3 DNA: TGTGCCAGCAGCTTGGGCCTCAGTGAAGCTTTCTTT.

The chain carries TRBV2 and TRBJ2-4, with 7 bases lining up with TRBD2. This CDR3 has 11 amino acids. The junction had 2 bases not matched to a gene; V was cut back by 6 bases and J by 9 bases. Germline values: CDR1 SNHLY, CDR2 FYNNEI. Here the CDR3 DNA reads TGTGCCAGCAGGGGAGGGAGCATTCAGTACTTC. It yields the protein CASRGGSIQYF.

The chain employs TRBV7-9 and TRBJ2-2; a possible D gene is TRBD2 (5 bases). Deletions cut 4 bases from V and 6 bases from J, with 21 bases between. The CDR3 covers 17 residues. Germline V gene data show CDR1 as SEHNR and CDR2 as FQNEAQ (reference sequence). CDR3 region: CASSSRGRMEDPGELFF. CDR3 sequence (DNA): TGTGCCAGCAGCTCGCGAGGACGGATGGAGGATCCCGGGGAGCTGTTTTTT.

The chain is built from TRBV12-5 and TRBJ1-5, with D unresolved. The germline CDR1 and CDR2 sequences are LGHNT and FRNRAP. The CDR3 has 11 residues. Trimming took 6 bases from V and 4 from J, leaving 4 bases between them. This CDR3 reads CASGLNQPQHF. DNA of the CDR3: TGTGCTAGTGGCTTGAATCAGCCCCAGCATTTT.

This chain connects TRBV5-6 to TRBJ1-2; possible D gene TRBD1, 6 bases. The V end lost 4 bases, the J end lost 4 bases, and 17 bases lay between the germline ends. The CDR3 loop spans 15 amino acids. Germline CDR1 SGHDT, CDR2 YYEEEE. The CDR3 spells CASSMGTGQLYGYTF. In DNA form, the CDR3 reads TGTGCCAGCAGCATGGGCACCGGACAGCTCTATGGCTACACCTTC.

This chain connects TRBV5-1 to TRBJ2-5; unclear D gene. The CDR3 spans 15 residues. The V end was cut by 0 bases, the J end by 5 bases, with 14 bases between. The germline V gene has CDR1 SGHRS and CDR2 YFSETQ. The CDR3 region is CASSLVGPPGETQYF. The CDR3 DNA sequence: TGCGCCAGCAGCTTGGTGGGCCCACCCGGGGAGACCCAGTACTTC.

The rearrangement joins TRBV2 to TRBJ2-3; a weak D match, TRBD1 (6 bases). CDR3 length: 15 residues. Germline loops: CDR1 SNHLY, CDR2 FYNNEI. Trimming pared 4 bases from V and 0 bases from J, leaving 11 bases between. CDR3 bases: TGTGCCAGCAGTGGACCGGACAGAAGCACAGATACGCAGTATTTT. Its protein is CASSGPDRSTDTQYF. The full variable domain, with the rest looked up from reference TRBV2 and TRBJ2-3, is EPEVTQTPSHQVTQMGQEVILRCVPISNHLYFYWYRQILGQKVEFLVSFYNNEISEKSEIFDDQFSVERPDGSNFTLKIRSTKLEDSAMYFCASSGPDRSTDTQYFGPGTRLTVL.

Only one count was recorded for this clone. V gene TRBV29-1 combines with J gene TRBJ2-7; unclear D gene. The CDR3 extends over 13 amino acids. Per the germline V gene, CDR1 is SQVTM and CDR2 is ANQGSEA. Trimming shortened V by 0 bases and J by 0 bases, and 6 bases separated the two germline ends. The CDR3 DNA reads as TGCAGCGTTGAAGACTCGAGCTCCTACGAGCAGTACTTC. Protein sequence: CSVEDSSSYEQYF.

The chain employs TRBV6-5 and TRBJ1-1; D remains unclear. Germline V gives CDR1 MNHEY, CDR2 SVGAGI. CDR3 length: 13 amino acids. Trimming stripped 2 bases from V and 4 bases from J, with 8 bases between. The CDR3 loop reads CASSYIGFTEAFF. The CDR3, as DNA: TGTGCCAGCAGTTACATAGGTTTCACTGAAGCTTTCTTT.

This clone was detected only a few times. V gene TRBV14 combines with J gene TRBJ2-1; 10 bases map to TRBD1. This CDR3 contains 17 residues. Germline V gene data show CDR1 as SGHDN and CDR2 as FVKESK. The J segment lost 3 bases and the V segment lost 5 bases, leaving 10 bases of the junction unmatched. CDR3 residues: CASSARQGAKNYNEQFF. The CDR3 DNA is TGTGCCAGCAGCGCCAGACAGGGGGCCAAGAACTACAATGAGCAGTTCTTC.

The CDR3 coding sequence is TGCGCCAGCAGCCAAGAGACTAGCGGGGCGTTCAATGAGCAGTTCTTC. Protein sequence: CASSQETSGAFNEQFF. The chain recombines TRBV4-1 with TRBJ2-1; 11 bases line up with TRBD2. The CDR3 is 16 residues long. CDR1 and CDR2 from the germline V gene are MGHRA and YSYEKL. V lost 0 bases and J lost 6; bases outside the gene matches: 4.